What follows describes a single T cell receptor beta chain. The table lists this clone with a few counts. There is no known antigen for this receptor. One base away there is no much larger clone; base qualities are not given. The data were taken from a study of T cell changes during pregnancy in multiple sclerosis (dated by TCRdb to about 2019). Regarding the research as a whole: Changes in the T cell repertoire over the course of pregnancy were examined in this study in women with multiple sclerosis.

Library preparation employed the immunoSEQ multiplex PCR assay. The source is immuneACCESS, and TCRdb retained only in-frame sequences with V and J called. Part of the clones is not carried over; for the studies checked, unresolved V genes explain less than half of this, and the remainder is unexplained. The sample records roughly 46,000 clones, 92% of which are singletons. The ten largest clones take up roughly 2.2% of the sample. The CDR3 sequence holds 14 residues, the cysteine and phenylalanine included. Only CDR3 DNA remains: 42 bases, in frame from the first base. CDR1 and CDR2, looked up from the germline V gene, are SNHLY and FYNNEI. Trimming leaves V shorter by 7 bases and J shorter by 1 base, with the junction holding 4 bases beyond the gene matches.

This receptor was obtained from a female donor with multiple sclerosis, enrolled in a pregnancy study. This specimen consisted of peripheral blood, obtained in the third trimester of pregnancy. Rearrangement joined TRBV2 to TRBJ2-3; TRBD2 matches 8 bases in the middle. The DNA sequence follows: TGTGCCAGCATGTCCGGGAGGGGCACAGATACGCAGTATTTT. This encodes CASMSGRGTDTQYF.